This T cell receptor beta chain was profiled in a study of blood T cell repertoires in COVID-19. Study-level background: The origin of the acute and convalescent COVID-19 samples was the United States, Italy and Spain. T cells, B-cell-depleted T cells, or PBMCs provided the cDNA or gDNA that served as material.

As processed by the authors: Amplification from reference gene primers served as the basis for estimated nucleated cell counts. Measured with immunoSEQ multiplex PCR; TCRdb has only the in-frame clones, and not every one. V and J calls plus clone size are reproduced from that table; the DNA served to infer D and trimming. The table shows roughly 200,000 clones, with 80% occurring only once. The V and J ends lost 6 bases and 3 bases, in that order; junction bases with no gene match: 10. CDR1 and CDR2 (germline): SGHAT, FQNNGV. This CDR3 region has 16 residues. The clonotype comes from a man in his sixties with acute or convalescent COVID-19. Sequenced input: peripheral blood. The chain has TRBV11-2 and TRBJ1-4; 7 positions match TRBD1. CDR3 nucleotide sequence: TGTGCCAGCAGTCCGGGACAGTCGTACTCTAATGAAAAACTGTTTTTT. As protein: CASSPGQSYSNEKLFF. Using reference TRBV11-2 and TRBJ1-4 for the parts outside the CDR3, the full variable domain is EAGVAQSPRYKIIEKRQSVAFWCNPISGHATLYWYQQILGQGPKLLIQFQNNGVVDDSQLPKDRFSAERLKGVDSTLKIQPAKLEDSAVYLCASSPGQSYSNEKLFFGSGTQLSVL.